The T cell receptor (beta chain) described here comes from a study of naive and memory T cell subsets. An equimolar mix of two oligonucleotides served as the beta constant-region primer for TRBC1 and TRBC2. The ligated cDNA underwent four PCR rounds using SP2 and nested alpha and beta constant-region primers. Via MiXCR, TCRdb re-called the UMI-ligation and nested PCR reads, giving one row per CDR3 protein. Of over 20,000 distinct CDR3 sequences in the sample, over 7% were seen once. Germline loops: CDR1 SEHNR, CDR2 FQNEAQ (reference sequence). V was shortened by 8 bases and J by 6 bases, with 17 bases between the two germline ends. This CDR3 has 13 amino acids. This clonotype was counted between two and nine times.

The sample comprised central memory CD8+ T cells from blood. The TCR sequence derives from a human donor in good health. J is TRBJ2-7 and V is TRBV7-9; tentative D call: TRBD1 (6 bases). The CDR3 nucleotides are TGTGCCAGCCAACAGGGTTATCCTGGCGAGCAGTACTTC. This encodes CASQQGYPGEQYF.